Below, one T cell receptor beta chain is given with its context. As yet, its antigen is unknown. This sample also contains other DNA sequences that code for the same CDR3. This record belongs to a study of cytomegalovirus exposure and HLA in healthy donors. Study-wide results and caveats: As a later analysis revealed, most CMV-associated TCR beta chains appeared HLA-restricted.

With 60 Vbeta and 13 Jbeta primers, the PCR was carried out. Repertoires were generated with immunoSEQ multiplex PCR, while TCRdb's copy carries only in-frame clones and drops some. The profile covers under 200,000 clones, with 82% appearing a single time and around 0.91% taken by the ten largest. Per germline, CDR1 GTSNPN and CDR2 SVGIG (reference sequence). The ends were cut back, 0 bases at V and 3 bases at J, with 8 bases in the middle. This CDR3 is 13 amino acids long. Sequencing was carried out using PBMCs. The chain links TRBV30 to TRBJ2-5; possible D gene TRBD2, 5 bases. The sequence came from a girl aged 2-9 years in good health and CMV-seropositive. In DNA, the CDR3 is TGTGCCTGGAGTGTTTTGAGGGAAGAGACCCAGTACTTC. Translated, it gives CAWSVLREETQYF.